This paragraph covers one TCR beta chain sequence. The clone's antigen remains unknown. No clone much larger than this one lies a single base away; base qualities are absent. Libraries came from 5' RACE. Sequencing took place on a NextSeq 500. In the TCR library protocol, unique molecular identifiers were attached to individual cDNA molecules to correct for PCR bias and sequencing error. TCR alpha and beta chains were both sequenced, and the abundances of alpha and beta sequences in each sample were closely correlated with each other. For the original study's pipeline: Decombinator V4 was used to perform V gene, J gene and CDR3 annotation of TCR sequences. TCRs were defined as expanded if a significant change between any two time points was detected under a Poisson model with p below 0.0001. TCR abundances were normalised to the total number of TCRs sequenced in each sample and reported as counts per million. MAIT TCRs were defined by TRAV1-2 paired with TRAJ12, TRAJ20 or TRAJ33, and iNKT TCRs by TRAV10 paired with TRAJ18. A search of VDJdb, accessed on 1 November 2021, was run for TCRs annotated to CMV, EBV and SARS-CoV-2, with TCRs annotated for multiple antigens excluded. The raw public data were reprocessed by TCRdb itself: fastp quality trimming at Q25, MiXCR clonotype calling, in-frame beta chains only. CDR3 protein duplicates are merged, each entry listing the most common genes and DNA. In this record, the V and J calls reflect TCRdb's handling and not the investigators' own analysis. This sample is represented by around 26,000 distinct CDR3 sequences; less than 4.5% of them were singletons. Clones ranked in the top ten supply roughly 11% of the sample.

This entry comes from a study of early T cells in non-severe SARS-CoV-2 infection (TCRdb year 2021). Study-level background: TCR sequencing used bulk RNA from unsorted whole blood, so alpha and beta chains could not be paired. Study-level results and caveats: VDJdb matching was skewed toward anti-spike CD8 responses and likely underestimated virus-specific expansions, missing private and CD4 specificities.

There are 13 amino acids in the CDR3, from cysteine to phenylalanine inclusive. The read is trimmed to its CDR3 DNA, 39 bases read in frame from base 1. As encoded in the germline V gene (reference sequence), CDR1 is MNHEY while CDR2 is SMNVEV. Relative to germline, V is 3 bases shorter and J is 4 bases shorter, with 9 bases between their ends. A case-control design nested within a healthcare worker cohort in London, UK, was used, with weekly nasopharyngeal swab PCR tests and blood sampling performed. Healthcare workers were recruited between 23 and 31 March 2020, during the week of the UK lockdown, and were followed weekly for up to about 15 weeks.

Sequencing was done on a sample of whole blood. The receptor was derived from an adult who was a healthcare worker with PCR-confirmed SARS-CoV-2 infection or an uninfected control (not recorded which). The chain employs TRBV27 and TRBJ2-5; possibly the D gene is TRBD1, per 6 matching bases. The DNA sequence follows: TGTGCCAGCAGTTTCAAGACAGGAGAGACCCAGTACTTC. Its product reads: CASSFKTGETQYF.